This entry is about one T cell receptor (beta chain). Its antigen remains unidentified. Other DNA sequences in this sample translate to the same CDR3. This table comes from immunoSEQ multiplex PCR, and its TCRdb copy is limited to in-frame clones, with some not included. The table has approximately 160,000 clones, 90% to 95% seen once. This CDR3 comprises 14 residues. Germline loops: CDR1 SGHTA, CDR2 FQGNSA. The V and J ends lost 1 base and 0 bases respectively, with 6 bases between them. The record originates from a study of T cell responses to AZD1222 COVID-19 vaccine. Whole-study results and caveats: Unmutated variant regions are reportedly the target of nearly half of TCRs that are spike-specific.

The sample here was peripheral blood, taken on day 0 of AZD1222 vaccination. The receptor comes from an adult in good health. V and J are TRBV7-2 and TRBJ1-2, with D unclear. DNA for the CDR3: TGTGCCAGCAGCTTAGGAGGATCTAACTATGGCTACACCTTC. Its translation is CASSLGGSNYGYTF.